This is a list of T cell receptor beta chains from one sample in a study of human T cells and chemical hapten exposure. TCRdb fed the RACE reads into MiXCR, producing one record per CDR3 protein. The profile shows 150,000 to 200,000 distinct CDR3 sequences, 13% to 15% of them singletons. Source: whole blood, taken in connection with sensitization to the hapten diphenylcyclopropenone (DPC). The receptor source for this set is a woman aged 30 to 39 with alopecia areata. Some clones in this sample may be carry-over from other donors' samples. The CDR3 runs from the conserved cysteine through the conserved F or W. D genes are given only for firm matches. Some rows mark clone size as missing; the rest say once, few, many or name a class of expanded clone.

v_gene	d_gene	abundance	j_gene	CDR3nt	CDR3aa
TRBV28	-	-	TRBJ1-6	TGTGCCAGCAGTTTATCGAGGGGTTCACCCCTCCACTTT	CASSLSRGSPLHF
TRBV3-2	-	-	TRBJ1-1	TGTGCCAGCAGCCAAGTCCGACGCCAGAACACTGAAGCTTTCTTT	CASSQVRRQNTEAFF
TRBV11-1	TRBD1	many	TRBJ2-5	TGTGCCAGCAGCTTAGGGCCCGGACAGGGGGCATCAGAGACCCAGTACTTC	CASSLGPGQGASETQYF
TRBV5-5	-	-	TRBJ2-7	TGTGCCAGCAGCTTGGATGGGATCTACGAGCAGTACTTC	CASSLDGIYEQYF
TRBV20-1	-	few	TRBJ2-1	TGCAGTGCTCTAGACAGTCCTTTAGCACTATTCTCCTACAATGAGCAGTTCTTC	CSALDSPLALFSYNEQFF
TRBV20-1	-	-	TRBJ2-5	TGCAGTGCTAGACCACAGGAGTACCAAGAGACCCAGTACTTC	CSARPQEYQETQYF
TRBV20-1	-	-	TRBJ1-1	TGCAGTGCTAGTGTCCTCGGACCGGAGGACACTGAAGCTTTCTTT	CSASVLGPEDTEAFF
TRBV7-2	-	few	TRBJ2-3	TGTGCCAGCAGCACCAGGGACTTCACAGATACGCAGTATTTT	CASSTRDFTDTQYF
TRBV12-3/TRBV12-4	TRBD2	many	TRBJ2-1	TGTGCCAGCAGCCCCCGACTAGCGGGGTCCAATGAGCAGTTCTTC	CASSPRLAGSNEQFF
TRBV25-1	-	-	TRBJ1-2	TGTGCCAGCAGTGGCGGGGGGCAGGCAATCTATGGCTACACCTTC	CASSGGGQAIYGYTF
TRBV6-6	TRBD2	-	TRBJ2-5	TGTGCCAGCAGTGCCGGGACTAGCGGTCGAGAGACCCAGTACTTC	CASSAGTSGRETQYF
TRBV9	TRBD1	-	TRBJ2-2	TGTGCCAGCAGCGCCGGAGGGACAGGGAGGGGGATAAACACCGGGGAGCTGTTTTTT	CASSAGGTGRGINTGELFF
TRBV5-1	TRBD2	-	TRBJ2-3	TGCGCCAGCAGCTATATCCGAAGCGGGGGTAGCACAGATACGCAGTATTTT	CASSYIRSGGSTDTQYF
TRBV6-1	-	-	TRBJ2-7	TGTGCCAGCAGTGAGAGGGGGGCGACAGGTCACTCCTACGAGCAGTACTTC	CASSERGATGHSYEQYF
TRBV19	-	-	TRBJ1-2	TGTGCCAGTAGTACACCAAATAGGCGGATCTATGGCTACACCTTC	CASSTPNRRIYGYTF
TRBV29-1	-	few	TRBJ1-1	TGCAGCGTTGGTCAGGGGCTAAACACTGAAGCTTTCTTT	CSVGQGLNTEAFF
TRBV5-4	TRBD2	-	TRBJ2-5	TGTGCCAGCAGCTCACCGTCCGGGACTATCCAAGAGACCCAGTACTTC	CASSSPSGTIQETQYF
TRBV20-1	-	few	TRBJ2-1	TGCAGTGCCCAAAACAGCGTATACAATGAGCAGTTCTTC	CSAQNSVYNEQFF
TRBV9	-	-	TRBJ2-1	TGTGCCAGCAGCCACCCGAACCTCAATGAGCAGTTCTTC	CASSHPNLNEQFF
TRBV19	TRBD1	few	TRBJ1-4	TGTGCCAGTAGAGACAGGGTGGGATCTAATGAAAAACTGTTTTTT	CASRDRVGSNEKLFF
TRBV18	-	-	TRBJ2-7	TGTGCCAGCTCACCCTCCGGCCGGAACTACGAGCAGTACTTC	CASSPSGRNYEQYF
TRBV5-1	-	few	TRBJ2-5	TGCGCCAGCAGGCCAGGGACGATGCAAGAGACCCAGTACTTC	CASRPGTMQETQYF
TRBV9	TRBD1	once	TRBJ2-2	TGTGCCAGCAGCGTGAGGACAGGAGACACCGGGGAGCTGTTTTTT	CASSVRTGDTGELFF
TRBV2	-	few	TRBJ2-6	TGTGCCAGCAGTGAATCCAGGGCACGCGTGGCCAACGTCCTGACTTTC	CASSESRARVANVLTF
TRBV28	-	-	TRBJ2-3	TGTGCCAGCAGCCGGGTCCGCACAGATACGCAGTATTTT	CASSRVRTDTQYF
TRBV29-1	TRBD2	few	TRBJ2-5	TGCAGCGTGGGTTTACTAGCGGGTGATTATGAGACCCAGTACTTC	CSVGLLAGDYETQYF
TRBV3-1	-	few	TRBJ2-7	TGTGCCAGCAGCCTTTTCTCCGACAGCTACGAGCAGTACTTC	CASSLFSDSYEQYF
TRBV15	-	many	TRBJ2-7	TGTGCCACCAGCAGAGATATTGGCAGCTACGAGCAGTACTTC	CATSRDIGSYEQYF
TRBV7-8	-	-	TRBJ1-1	TGTGCCAGCAGCTATACAGGGTTTACTGAAGCTTTCTTT	CASSYTGFTEAFF
TRBV7-2	-	-	TRBJ2-6	TGTGCCAGCAGCTTCTGGGGCACAAGAGGTCAGAGCTCTGGGGCCAACGTCCTGACTTTC	CASSFWGTRGQSSGANVLTF
TRBV7-9	TRBD2	-	TRBJ2-3	TGTGCCAGCACCAGAACCGGGACTAGCGGGAGCACAGATACGCAGTATTTT	CASTRTGTSGSTDTQYF